The 4 T cell receptor beta chains given below trace back to one sample, sequenced in a study of T cell responses to AZD1222 COVID-19 vaccine. Profiling relied on immunoSEQ multiplex PCR, and the TCRdb table lists in-frame clones only, not all of them. The sample lists 200,000 to 250,000 clones; roughly 91% were seen once. The source was peripheral blood, collected on day 0 of MenACWY control vaccination. The source of these receptors is an adult in good health.

CDR3 sequence: CASSRQGAEAFF. The CDR3 bases are TGTGCCAGCAGTAGACAGGGGGCCGAAGCTTTCTTT. J is TRBJ1-1 and V is TRBV6-5; TRBD1 matches 10 bases. The germline V gene has CDR1 MNHEY and CDR2 SVGAGI. Trimming removed 5 bases from V and 8 bases from J; junction bases left unmatched: 2. This CDR3 contains 12 residues.

The chain couples TRBV3-1 (or the pseudogene TRBV3-2) to TRBJ1-1; D remains unclear. CDR1 and CDR2 (germline): LGHDT, YNNKEL (reference sequence). Trimming removed 2 bases at V and 1 base at J, with 8 bases between. The CDR3 contains 14 residues. As DNA, the CDR3 is TGTGCCAGCAGCCAATCCGTCAGGAACACTGAAGCTTTCTTT. Protein sequence: CASSQSVRNTEAFF.

The chain links TRBV4-3 to TRBJ2-2; 8 bases match TRBD1. Germline V gene sequence: CDR1 LGHNA, CDR2 YSLEER. V lost 3 bases to trimming and J lost 5 bases; unmatched junction nucleotides: 11. The CDR3 is made up of 17 amino acids. The CDR3 DNA is TGCGCCAGCAGCCAGGAAACATTCACAGGGGGGACCGGGGAGCTGTTTTTT. Amino acid sequence: CASSQETFTGGTGELFF.

This clone was observed a few times. V is TRBV4-3 and J is TRBJ1-1, with D hard to call. The CDR3 is made up of 16 amino acids. V dropped 2 bases and J dropped 7 bases, with 20 bases sitting between them. Germline V lookup: CDR1 LGHNA, CDR2 YSLEER. Written as DNA, the CDR3 is TGCGCCAGCAGCCAATCAAGGCACTTCACCAACGGTGAAGCTTTCTTT. Protein product: CASSQSRHFTNGEAFF.